This paragraph covers one TCR beta chain sequence. Its antigen is undetermined. This entry belongs to a study of shared clonotypes between healthy human individuals. Overall study results and limits: The generation probabilities recorded for non-shared clonotypes fell below those of clonotypes shared by all four donors. It was only blood that was sampled, and tissue repertoires likely differ. How much donors shared clonotypes was expected to be affected by sequencing depth.

Germline V gene data show CDR1 as MDHEN and CDR2 as SYDVKM. The CDR3 covers 19 residues. The J segment lost 2 bases and the V segment lost 5 bases, leaving 18 bases of the junction unmatched. On sorted subsets, replicate PCRs used about 200 ng DNA, or 25,000 to 35,000 T cell genomes. Using immunoSEQ multiplex PCR, the repertoire was profiled, and TCRdb retains in-frame clones only, with some absent. The table lists 2,500,000 or so clones, roughly 90% of them singletons. The J gene is TRBJ1-3, the V gene TRBV28; 7 bases agree with TRBD1. This clonotype was sampled from a man aged 18 to 35 in good health. Some clones in this sample may be carry-over from other donors' samples. Sequencing was performed on naive CD4+ T cells from PBMCs. The subset is: CD45RA+ positively selected. The CDR3 is CASSPPGPGEGAAGNTIYF. The CDR3 nucleotides read TGTGCCAGCAGTCCCCCCGGGCCTGGGGAGGGGGCTGCTGGAAACACCATATATTTT.